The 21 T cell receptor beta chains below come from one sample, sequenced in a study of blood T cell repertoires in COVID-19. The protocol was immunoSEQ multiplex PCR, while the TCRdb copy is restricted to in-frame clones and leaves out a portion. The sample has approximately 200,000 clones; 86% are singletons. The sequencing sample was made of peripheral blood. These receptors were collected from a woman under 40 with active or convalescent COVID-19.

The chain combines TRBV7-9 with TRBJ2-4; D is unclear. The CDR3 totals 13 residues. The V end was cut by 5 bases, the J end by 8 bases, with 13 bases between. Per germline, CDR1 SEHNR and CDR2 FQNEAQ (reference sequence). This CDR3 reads CASSPGSLDIQYF. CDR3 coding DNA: TGTGCCAGCAGCCCCGGGTCCTTGGACATTCAGTACTTC.

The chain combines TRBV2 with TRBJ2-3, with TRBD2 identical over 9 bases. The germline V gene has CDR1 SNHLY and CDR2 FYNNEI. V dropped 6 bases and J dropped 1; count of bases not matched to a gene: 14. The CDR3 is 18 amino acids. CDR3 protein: CASRDRTIAGAGTDTQYF. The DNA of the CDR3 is TGTGCCAGCAGAGACCGAACCATAGCGGGAGCTGGCACAGATACGCAGTATTTT.

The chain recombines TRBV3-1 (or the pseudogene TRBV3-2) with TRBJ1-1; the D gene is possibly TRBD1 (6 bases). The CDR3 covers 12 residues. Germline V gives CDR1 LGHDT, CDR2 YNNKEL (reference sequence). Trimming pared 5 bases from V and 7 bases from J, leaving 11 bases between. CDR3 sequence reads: CASSTLDSEAFF. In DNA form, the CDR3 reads TGTGCCAGCAGCACCCTGGACAGTGAAGCTTTCTTT.

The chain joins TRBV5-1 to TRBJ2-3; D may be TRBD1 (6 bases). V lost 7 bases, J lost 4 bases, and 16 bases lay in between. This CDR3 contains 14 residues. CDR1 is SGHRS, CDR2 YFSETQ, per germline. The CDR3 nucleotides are TGCGCCAGCTACAGTTATCAGGGGCCAGATACGCAGTATTTT. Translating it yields CASYSYQGPDTQYF.

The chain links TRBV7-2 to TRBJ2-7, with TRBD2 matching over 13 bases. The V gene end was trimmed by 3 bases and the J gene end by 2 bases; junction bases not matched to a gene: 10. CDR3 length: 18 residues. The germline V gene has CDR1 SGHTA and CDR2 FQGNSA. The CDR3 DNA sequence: TGTGCCAGCAGCTTTATGACTAGCGGGGGGAGCACCGCCTACGAGCAGTACTTC. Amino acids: CASSFMTSGGSTAYEQYF.

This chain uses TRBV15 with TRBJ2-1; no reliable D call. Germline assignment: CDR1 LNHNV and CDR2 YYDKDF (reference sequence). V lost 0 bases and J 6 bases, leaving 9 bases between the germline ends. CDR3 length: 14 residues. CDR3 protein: CATSRDYSGNEQFF. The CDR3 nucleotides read TGTGCCACCAGCAGAGATTACTCCGGCAATGAGCAGTTCTTC.

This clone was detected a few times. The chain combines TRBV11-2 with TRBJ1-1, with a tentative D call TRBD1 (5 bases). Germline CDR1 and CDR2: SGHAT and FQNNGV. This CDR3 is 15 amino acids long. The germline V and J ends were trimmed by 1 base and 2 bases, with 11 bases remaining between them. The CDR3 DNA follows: TGTGCCAGCAGCTTAGGCCCAGGGAAAAACACTGAAGCTTTCTTT. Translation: CASSLGPGKNTEAFF.

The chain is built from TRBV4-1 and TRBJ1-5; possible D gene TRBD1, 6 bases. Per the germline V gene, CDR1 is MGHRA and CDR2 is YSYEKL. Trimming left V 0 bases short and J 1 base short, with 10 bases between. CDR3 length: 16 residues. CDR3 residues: CASSQDRGLSNQPQHF. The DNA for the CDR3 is TGCGCCAGCAGCCAAGACAGGGGATTGAGCAATCAGCCCCAGCATTTT.

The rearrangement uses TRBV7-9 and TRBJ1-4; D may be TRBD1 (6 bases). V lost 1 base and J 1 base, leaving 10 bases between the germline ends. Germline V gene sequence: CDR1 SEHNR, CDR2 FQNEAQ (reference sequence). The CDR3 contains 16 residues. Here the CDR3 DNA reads TGTGCCAGCAGCTTAGTACAGGGTTTAACTAATGAAAAACTGTTTTTT. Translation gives CASSLVQGLTNEKLFF.

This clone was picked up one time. The CDR3 nucleotides read TGTGCCACCAGCCGGACACAGGGACCTTCCTACGAGCAGTACTTC. It translates to CATSRTQGPSYEQYF. The V call is TRBV15, the J call TRBJ2-7, with D perhaps TRBD1 (6 bases). V was clipped by 5 bases and J by 1 base, with 15 bases between them. The CDR3 length is 15 residues. Germline assignment: CDR1 LNHNV and CDR2 YYDKDF (reference sequence).

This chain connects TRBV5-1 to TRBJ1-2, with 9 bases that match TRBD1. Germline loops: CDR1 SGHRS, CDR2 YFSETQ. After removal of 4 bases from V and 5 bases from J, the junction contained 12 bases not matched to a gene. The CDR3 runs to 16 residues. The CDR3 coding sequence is TGCGCCAGCAGCACTACTGGACAGGGGCTTCGGTATGGCTACACCTTC. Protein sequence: CASSTTGQGLRYGYTF. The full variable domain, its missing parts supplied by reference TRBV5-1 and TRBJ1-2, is KAGVTQTPRYLIKTRGQQVTLSCSPISGHRSVSWYQQTPGQGLQFLFEYFSETQRNKGNFPGRFSGRQFSNSRSEMNVSTLELGDSALYLCASSTTGQGLRYGYTFGSGTRLTVV.

In DNA, the CDR3 is TGTGCCAGCTCACCGGATAGTGGGGGGTCCCAGCATTTT. It yields the protein CASSPDSGGSQHF. The rearrangement joins TRBV18 to TRBJ1-5; a weak D match, TRBD1 (5 bases). Germline loops: CDR1 KGHSH, CDR2 LQKENI. V lost 3 bases to trimming and J lost 11 bases, with 14 bases between them. The CDR3 sequence is 13 residues long.

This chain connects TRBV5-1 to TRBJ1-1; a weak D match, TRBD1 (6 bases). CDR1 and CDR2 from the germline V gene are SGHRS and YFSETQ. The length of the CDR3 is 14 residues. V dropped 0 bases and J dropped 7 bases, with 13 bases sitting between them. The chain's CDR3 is CASSLEGVLGEAFF. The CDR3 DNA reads TGCGCCAGCAGCTTGGAGGGGGTCCTAGGTGAAGCTTTCTTT.

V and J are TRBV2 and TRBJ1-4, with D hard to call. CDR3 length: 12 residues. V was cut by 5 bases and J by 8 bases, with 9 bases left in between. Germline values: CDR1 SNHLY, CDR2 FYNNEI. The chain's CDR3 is CASSRGLEKLFF. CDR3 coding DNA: TGTGCCAGCAGTCGAGGATTGGAAAAACTGTTTTTT.

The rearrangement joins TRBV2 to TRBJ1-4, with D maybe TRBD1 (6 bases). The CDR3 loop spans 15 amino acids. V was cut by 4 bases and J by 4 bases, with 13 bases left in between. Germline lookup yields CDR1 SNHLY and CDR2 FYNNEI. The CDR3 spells CASSVQGLSNEKLFF. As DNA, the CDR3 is TGTGCCAGCAGTGTGCAGGGGCTGAGTAATGAAAAACTGTTTTTT.

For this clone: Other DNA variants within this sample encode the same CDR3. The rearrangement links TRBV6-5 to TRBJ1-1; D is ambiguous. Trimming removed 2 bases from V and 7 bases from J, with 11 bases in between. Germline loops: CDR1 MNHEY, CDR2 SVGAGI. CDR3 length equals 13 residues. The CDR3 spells CASSYERGSEAFF. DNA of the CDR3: TGTGCCAGCAGTTACGAGCGAGGGAGTGAAGCTTTCTTT.

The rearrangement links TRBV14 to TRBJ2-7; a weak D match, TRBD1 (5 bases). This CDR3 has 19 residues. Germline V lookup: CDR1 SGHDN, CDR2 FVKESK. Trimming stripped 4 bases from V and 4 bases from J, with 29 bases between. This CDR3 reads CASSPKEWIVQGKVYEQYF. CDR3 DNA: TGTGCCAGCAGCCCAAAGGAATGGATCGTTCAGGGAAAGGTTTACGAGCAGTACTTC.

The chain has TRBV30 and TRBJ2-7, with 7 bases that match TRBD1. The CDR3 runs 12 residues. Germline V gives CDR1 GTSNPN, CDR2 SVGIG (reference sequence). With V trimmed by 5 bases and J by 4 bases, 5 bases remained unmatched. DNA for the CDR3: TGTGCCTGGGGGGACAGCCTATACGAGCAGTACTTC. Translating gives CAWGDSLYEQYF.

The CDR3 spells CASSSTSGENTGELFF. CDR3 DNA sequence: TGTGCCAGCAGCTCCACTAGCGGGGAGAACACCGGGGAGCTGTTTTTT. The J gene is TRBJ2-2, the V gene TRBV11-3; 10 nucleotides match TRBD2. V dropped 4 bases and J dropped 1; count of bases not matched to a gene: 3. CDR3 size: 16 residues. In germline, CDR1 is SGHNT, CDR2 YENEEA.

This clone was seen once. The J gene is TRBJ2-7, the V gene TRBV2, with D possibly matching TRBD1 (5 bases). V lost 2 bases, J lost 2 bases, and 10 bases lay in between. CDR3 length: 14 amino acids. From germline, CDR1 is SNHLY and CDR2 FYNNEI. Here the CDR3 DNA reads TGTGCCAGCAGTGAAAACAGGTCCCCCTACGAGCAGTACTTC. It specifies CASSENRSPYEQYF.

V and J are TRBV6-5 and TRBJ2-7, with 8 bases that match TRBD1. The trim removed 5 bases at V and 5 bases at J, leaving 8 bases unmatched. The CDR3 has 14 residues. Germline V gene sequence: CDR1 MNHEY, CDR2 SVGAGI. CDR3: CASSLQGAQDEQYF. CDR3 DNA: TGTGCCAGCAGTCTTCAGGGGGCGCAAGACGAGCAGTACTTC.